The T cell receptor beta chain under discussion was sequenced for a study of blood T cell repertoires in COVID-19 (dated by TCRdb to about 2020). For the wider study: Samples from collaborators originated in the United States, Italy and Spain and spanned both the acute and convalescent phases of COVID-19. The samples were drawn from the first 160 participants of the ongoing ImmuneRACE study and from 950 to 1,500 subjects provided by 6 global collaborators. The material from the prospective study consisted of cDNA or gDNA derived from T cells, B-cell-depleted T cells, or PBMCs. Subjects who had been exposed to COVID-19, were actively infected with it, or had recovered from it provided the deeply sampled blood TCRbeta repertoires that made up the dataset. A de-identified subject ID, COVID-19 status, age in years and sex were almost always included in the sample metadata. The repertoires were released in a freely available public database meant as a resource for research on the immune response to SARS-CoV-2. Where available, HLA class I and class II types were obtained from metadata supplied by the sample provider rather than from assay-based typing. Paper-wide results and their limitations: The amount of clinical and demographic metadata varied by source and participant and was provided uncurated.

Enrolling through a virtual design, the prospective study's participants ranged in age from roughly 18 to 95 years and lived across 20 to 25 United States geographic areas. To assign participants to cohorts, the prospective study relied on clinical history that participants themselves reported in a screening survey and a study questionnaire. In the prospective study, whole blood, serum and a nasopharyngeal or oropharyngeal swab were collected from each participant by mobile phlebotomists. Prospective study participants could optionally give additional blood draws and questionnaires over a roughly 2-month period. Prospective study blood samples were shipped either frozen or at room temperature before DNA extraction. TCRbeta CDR3 regions were amplified from genomic DNA by means of the immunoSEQ Assay, a bias-controlled multiplex PCR. Per the authors' processing: Nucleated cell counts per sample were estimated from amplification of reference gene primers within the assay. Sequence reads were collapsed and filtered to measure the absolute abundance of every unique TCRbeta CDR3 rearrangement. Productive Simpson clonality was computed per sample as the square root of Simpson's diversity index over productive rearrangements. TCRdb took this table from immuneACCESS and kept in-frame rearrangements with V and J called. Such tables lack part of the clones; where checked against another copy, unresolved V genes explain under half of the gap, and the rest is unexplained. D and trimming were read from the DNA, whereas the V and J calls and clone size are those reported in that table. The sample yields under 200,000 clones; roughly 82% were counted once. The top ten constitute roughly 5.9% of the sample.

This clone was recorded a few times. The clone's antigen remains unknown. Base qualities are not provided; no much larger clone lies one nucleotide away. Reading the germline V gene gives CDR1 SQVTM and CDR2 ANQGSEA. The CDR3 numbers 14 residues from cysteine through phenylalanine. Of all the DNA, just the CDR3 is kept, 42 bases in frame from base 1. Trimming accounts for 7 bases at V and 4 bases at J, while the number of junction bases matched to no gene is 13. The receptor comes from a man aged 35 to 55 with acute COVID-19. The sequenced sample consisted of PBMCs or T cells enriched from blood (not recorded which). The V and J segments used are TRBV29-1 and TRBJ2-7; 7 bases in the junction line up with TRBD2. The CDR3 loop reads CSATSRGRGYEQYF. In nucleotides, the sequence is TGCAGCGCTACGTCTCGCGGGAGAGGTTACGAGCAGTACTTC.